This T cell receptor beta chain originates from a study of T cells after yellow fever vaccination (dated by TCRdb to between 2019 and 2020). In terms of the full investigation: The SMART-Seq v4 Ultra Low Input RNA kit was used to prepare libraries from fractions with low cell numbers. Bulk TCR alpha and beta repertoires were sequenced longitudinally to track T-cell clones before and after primary and booster YFV17D yellow fever vaccination. Two healthy male donors, one aged 18 to 30 and one aged 30 to 40 years, made up the cohort. Blood was drawn at multiple timepoints before and after primary and secondary immunization, with bulk PBMC replicates and cell subsets isolated.

The research as a whole found: Because only a couple of donors were included in the study, the extent to which the findings can be generalized is limited. After the booster, most clones that had expanded after primary vaccination were detected again (nearly 97% of CD4 and over 75% of CD8), suggesting broad maintenance of memory. Compared with the primary T-cell response, the secondary T-cell response was faster but weaker, reaching its peak on day 5 rather than on day 15. A small fraction of clonotypes showed up in both the CD4 and CD8 compartments, probably as a result of convergent recombination. FACS-sorted repertoires could contain abundant contaminating clonotypes from the bulk population, so computational filtering was required.

V is shortened by 2 bases, J by 0 bases, and the region joining them spans 8 bases. The CDR3 spans 15 residues, from the cysteine through the phenylalanine. CDR3 DNA only is kept here, 45 bases in frame from base 1. The germline V gene (reference sequence) yields DFQATT for CDR1 and SNEGSKA for CDR2. About this clonotype: Its target antigen remains unknown. Base qualities are not recorded, but no much larger clone differs from it by a single base.

Reading the label with the study, this specimen's treatment or condition is: live attenuated yellow fever vaccine strain. At every blood-draw timepoint, two biological replicates of bulk PBMCs were collected. PBMCs were isolated from peripheral blood using a standard Ficoll-Paque protocol. RNA was extracted with TriZol from bulk PBMCs, CD4 and CD8 fractions, and dextramer-positive and dextramer-negative fractions. This sample was sequenced with an Illumina NovaSeq 6000. TCR cDNA was synthesized by 5'RACE template switching, which introduced a universal primer site and unique molecular identifiers. Priming of cDNA synthesis was performed from both the TCR alpha and TCR beta constant segments. Library amplification involved two PCR steps, and the second step added sample barcodes and sequencing adapters. Sequencing of libraries was performed on Illumina HiSeq 2500 (2x100 bp) or NovaSeq (2x150 bp). Per the source publication's procedure: MIGEC was used to demultiplex reads and collapse the reads into UMI consensus sequences, and MiXCR was used for V(D)J alignment. Vaccine-responding clonotypes were defined with edgeR using replicate PBMC samples, requiring FDR below 0.01 and a log2 fold change above 5 up to day 15. CD4 or CD8 identity was assigned to each bulk clonotype according to whether the clonotype was present at higher abundance in the sequenced CD4 repertoire or the sequenced CD8 repertoire. TCRdb reprocessing: public reads trimmed at Q25 with fastp, clones called with MiXCR, in-frame beta chains kept. One record per CDR3 amino acid sequence lists the most common genes and DNA. For this entry, the V and J calls and clone size follow TCRdb and not the study's own pipeline. This sample gives over 250,000 distinct CDR3 sequences in total; 4.1% of them show up just once. The ten largest make up about 26% of the sample.

The sample in question was PBMCs, obtained 5 days after the yellow fever booster vaccination. The sequence derives from a man between 18 and 35 years old who received the YFV17D yellow fever vaccine. This sequence uses TRBV20-1 and TRBJ1-6; too little of a D gene remains to name it. CDR3 sequence: CSARTRSSYNSPLHF. The nucleotides are TGCAGTGCTAGAACACGGAGCTCCTATAATTCACCCCTCCACTTT.